These 19 T cell receptor beta chains share one sample of origin, sequenced in a study of cytomegalovirus exposure and HLA in healthy donors (dated by TCRdb to the late 2010s). Libraries were made using the immunoSEQ multiplex PCR assay. For the multiplex PCR, a mixture combining 60 forward primers for TCR Vbeta segments and 13 reverse primers for TCR Jbeta segments was used. Held by TCRdb, this immuneACCESS table contains in-frame sequences only and omits some clones. Under half of the omission traces to an unresolved V gene where checked; the cause of the rest is unknown. Present in this sample are 170,000 or so clones, roughly four fifths of which were seen just once. The ten biggest clones cover around 4.8% of the sample. The sequenced sample was PBMCs. The receptors here all came from a man aged 18-30 years in good health and CMV-seronegative.

V gene TRBV7-6 combines with J gene TRBJ2-1; 16 bases match TRBD2. The CDR3 extends over 18 amino acids. CDR1 and CDR2 from the germline V gene are SGHVS and FNYEAQ. V gave up 5 bases and J gave up 3 bases; unmatched junction bases: 7. CDR3 nucleotides: TGTGCCAGCAGCACGGCCGGGACTAGCGGGAGGGGCTACAATGAGCAGTTCTTC. Translated, it gives CASSTAGTSGRGYNEQFF.

This clone was recorded a few times. This chain uses TRBV5-1 with TRBJ2-3, with D tentatively TRBD2 (5 bases). Germline CDR1 is SGHRS and CDR2 is YFSETQ. Trimming took 7 bases from V and 1 from J, leaving 16 bases between them. CDR3 length: 15 amino acids. This CDR3 reads CASRQTIVGTDTQYF. The CDR3 bases are TGCGCCAGCCGCCAGACTATTGTGGGCACAGATACGCAGTATTTT.

V gene TRBV27 combines with J gene TRBJ1-2; D remains unclear. The germline V gene encodes CDR1 MNHEY and CDR2 SMNVEV (reference sequence). The CDR3 runs to 15 residues. V lost 3 bases and J lost 2, with 13 bases in between. As DNA, the CDR3 is TGTGCCAGCAGTTTCCAGAGACACTCGAACTATGGCTACACCTTC. Translation gives CASSFQRHSNYGYTF.

CDR3 loop: CASSRRTGAHPEAFF. The CDR3 DNA sequence: TGTGCCAGCAGCCGAAGGACAGGGGCGCACCCTGAAGCTTTCTTT. The V call is TRBV5-6, the J call TRBJ1-1; 9 nucleotides match TRBD1. V lost 4 bases and J lost 6; bases outside the gene matches: 10. The CDR3 spans 15 residues. Germline lookup yields CDR1 SGHDT and CDR2 YYEEEE.

This clone has just a few counts. This chain links TRBV7-6 with TRBJ1-1; D is ambiguous. Germline-derived CDR1 and CDR2 are SGHVS and FNYEAQ. The CDR3 covers 13 residues. V shed 5 bases and J shed 2 bases, with 9 bases lying between them. CDR3 in amino acids: CASSRETNTEAFF. CDR3 coding DNA: TGTGCCAGCAGCCGGGAAACAAACACTGAAGCTTTCTTT. The variable domain in full, with the rest retrieved from reference TRBV7-6 and TRBJ1-1, is GAGVSQSPRYKVTKRGQDVALRCDPISGHVSLYWYRQALGQGPEFLTYFNYEAQQDKSGLPNDRFSAERPEGSISTLTIQRTEQRDSAMYRCASSRETNTEAFFGQGTRLTVV.

The genes are TRBV5-1 and TRBJ2-7; no clear D gene. There are 13 residues in the CDR3. V was trimmed by 5 bases and J by 3 bases, leaving 12 bases between them. Germline V gene lookup returns CDR1 SGHRS and CDR2 YFSETQ. The CDR3 DNA follows: TGCGCCAGCAGTACCTCATCCGGCTACGAGCAGTACTTC. Protein product: CASSTSSGYEQYF.

This clone came up a few times. The gene calls are TRBV6-1 and TRBJ2-7, with 8 positions matching TRBD1. Trimming removed 5 bases from V and 5 bases from J; junction bases left unmatched: 8. There are 14 residues in the CDR3. Looked up from germline, CDR1 is MNHNS and CDR2 is SASEGT. CDR3 residues: CASSFWQGADEQYF. CDR3 bases: TGTGCCAGCAGTTTTTGGCAGGGGGCTGACGAGCAGTACTTC.

This clone appeared a single time. The chain couples TRBV11-1 to TRBJ1-1, with D perhaps TRBD1 (5 bases). Trimming took 5 bases from V and 1 from J, leaving 8 bases between them. This CDR3 region has 13 residues. The germline V gene has CDR1 SGHAT and CDR2 FQDESV (reference sequence). Here the CDR3 reads CASSRQRNTEAFF. CDR3 DNA sequence: TGTGCCAGCAGCCGACAGAGGAACACTGAAGCTTTCTTT.

J is TRBJ2-3 and V is TRBV2, with TRBD2 matching 13 bases. Germline V CDR1 and CDR2: SNHLY, FYNNEI. The CDR3 runs 12 residues. Trimming cost V 8 bases and J 15 bases; bases outside gene matches: 8. The CDR3 region is CASGKRLAGGYF. CDR3 in DNA: TGTGCCAGCGGAAAAAGACTAGCGGGGGGTTATTTT.

The gene calls are TRBV19 and TRBJ2-5, with TRBD2 as a possible D gene (5 bases). Germline V CDR1 and CDR2: LNHDA, SQIVND (reference sequence). The CDR3 sequence is 13 residues long. Trimming shortened V by 8 bases and J by 0 bases, and 10 bases separated the two germline ends. The DNA for the CDR3 is TGTGCCAGTGGTCTAGCCAACCAAGAGACCCAGTACTTC. Its translation: CASGLANQETQYF. Complete variable domain (other parts from reference TRBV19 and TRBJ2-5): DGGITQSPKYLFRKEGQNVTLSCEQNLNHDAMYWYRQDPGQGLRLIYYSQIVNDFQKGDIAEGYSVSREKKESFPLTVTSAQKNPTAFYLCASGLANQETQYFGPGTRLLVL.

The chain uses TRBV7-3 and TRBJ2-3; 9 bases fit TRBD2. The CDR3 runs to 14 residues. The trim removed 7 bases at V and 4 bases at J, leaving 6 bases unmatched. In germline, CDR1 is SGHTA, CDR2 FQGTGA. The CDR3, as DNA: TGTGCCAGCACCTATAGCGGGAGCCCAGATACGCAGTATTTT. Residues: CASTYSGSPDTQYF.

This chain uses TRBV29-1 with TRBJ2-5, with a possible D match to TRBD2 (7 bases). The J call is in doubt because the DNA end fits TRBJ2-7 better. This CDR3 region has 15 residues. CDR1 SQVTM and CDR2 ANQGSEA come from the germline V gene. CDR3 residues: CSVEGGQGDLYEQYF. DNA of the CDR3: TGCAGCGTTGAGGGGGGGCAGGGAGATCTCTACGAGCAGTACTTC.

Details on this clone: Distinct nucleotide sequences in the sample also encode this CDR3. This sequence joins TRBV29-1 and TRBJ2-3; TRBD1 agrees at 12 bases. CDR1 is SQVTM, CDR2 ANQGSEA, per germline. Unmatched junction bases numbered 5, after V lost 5 bases and J lost 5 bases. The CDR3 is 14 residues long. The CDR3 nucleotides are TGCAGCGTTAAGGGACAGGGGGCTGTAGATACGCAGTATTTT. Amino acids: CSVKGQGAVDTQYF.

The V gene is TRBV9, the J gene TRBJ2-3; D is perhaps TRBD1 (6 bases). Deletions cut 0 bases from V and 11 bases from J, with 22 bases between. The CDR3 is 16 amino acids. The germline CDR1 and CDR2 sequences are SGDLS and YYNGEE. Here the CDR3 reads CASSVGASGQRGLQYF. The DNA of the CDR3 is TGTGCCAGCAGCGTAGGCGCGAGTGGGCAGAGGGGGTTGCAGTATTTT.

The rearrangement uses TRBV27 and TRBJ2-5, with TRBD1 identical over 7 bases. The CDR3 runs to 15 residues. Per the germline V gene, CDR1 is MNHEY and CDR2 is SMNVEV (reference sequence). Trimming at V came to 1 base and at J to 4 bases, leaving 6 bases not matched to a gene. In DNA, the CDR3 is TGTGCCAGCAGTTTATATGGGACAGCAGGAGAGACCCAGTACTTC. Translated: CASSLYGTAGETQYF.

This clone was observed a handful of times. The V gene is TRBV7-3, the J gene TRBJ2-2; D call uncertain. CDR3 length equals 14 residues. V was pared by 5 bases and J by 7 bases, with 14 bases between. The V gene's germline CDR1 is SGHTA and CDR2 FQGTGA. Here the CDR3 DNA reads TGTGCCAGCAGCCAAGGCTGGTCGGGCGGGGAGCTGTTTTTT. Translating it yields CASSQGWSGGELFF.

The chain uses TRBV19 and TRBJ2-2, with D tentatively TRBD1 (5 bases). This CDR3 has 15 residues. V was cut by 7 bases and J by 2 bases, with 14 bases left in between. Germline values: CDR1 LNHDA, CDR2 SQIVND (reference sequence). CDR3 nucleotides: TGTGCCAGTATGGCAGGGAATTTTAACACCGGGGAGCTGTTTTTT. It codes for CASMAGNFNTGELFF.

The V and J genes are TRBV18 and TRBJ1-5; D gene uncertain. The germline V and J ends were trimmed by 2 bases and 6 bases, with 23 bases remaining between them. The CDR3 loop spans 18 amino acids. The germline V gene encodes CDR1 KGHSH and CDR2 LQKENI. CDR3 coding DNA: TGTGCCAGCTCACCAACCCGGGCCACGATGGGAGAGAGTCAGCCCCAGCATTTT. Translation: CASSPTRATMGESQPQHF.

The V call is TRBV9, the J call TRBJ1-2; no clear D. The V end lost 4 bases, the J end lost 2 bases, and 15 bases lay between the germline ends. The CDR3 runs 15 residues. CDR1 and CDR2 (germline): SGDLS, YYNGEE. The CDR3 here is CASSPLQNLNYGYTF. DNA for the CDR3: TGTGCCAGCAGCCCCCTGCAGAACCTCAACTATGGCTACACCTTC. The full variable domain, completed using reference TRBV9 and TRBJ1-2, is DSGVTQTPKHLITATGQRVTLRCSPRSGDLSVYWYQQSLDQGLQFLIQYYNGEERAKGNILERFSAQQFPDLHSELNLSSLELGDSALYFCASSPLQNLNYGYTFGSGTRLTVV.